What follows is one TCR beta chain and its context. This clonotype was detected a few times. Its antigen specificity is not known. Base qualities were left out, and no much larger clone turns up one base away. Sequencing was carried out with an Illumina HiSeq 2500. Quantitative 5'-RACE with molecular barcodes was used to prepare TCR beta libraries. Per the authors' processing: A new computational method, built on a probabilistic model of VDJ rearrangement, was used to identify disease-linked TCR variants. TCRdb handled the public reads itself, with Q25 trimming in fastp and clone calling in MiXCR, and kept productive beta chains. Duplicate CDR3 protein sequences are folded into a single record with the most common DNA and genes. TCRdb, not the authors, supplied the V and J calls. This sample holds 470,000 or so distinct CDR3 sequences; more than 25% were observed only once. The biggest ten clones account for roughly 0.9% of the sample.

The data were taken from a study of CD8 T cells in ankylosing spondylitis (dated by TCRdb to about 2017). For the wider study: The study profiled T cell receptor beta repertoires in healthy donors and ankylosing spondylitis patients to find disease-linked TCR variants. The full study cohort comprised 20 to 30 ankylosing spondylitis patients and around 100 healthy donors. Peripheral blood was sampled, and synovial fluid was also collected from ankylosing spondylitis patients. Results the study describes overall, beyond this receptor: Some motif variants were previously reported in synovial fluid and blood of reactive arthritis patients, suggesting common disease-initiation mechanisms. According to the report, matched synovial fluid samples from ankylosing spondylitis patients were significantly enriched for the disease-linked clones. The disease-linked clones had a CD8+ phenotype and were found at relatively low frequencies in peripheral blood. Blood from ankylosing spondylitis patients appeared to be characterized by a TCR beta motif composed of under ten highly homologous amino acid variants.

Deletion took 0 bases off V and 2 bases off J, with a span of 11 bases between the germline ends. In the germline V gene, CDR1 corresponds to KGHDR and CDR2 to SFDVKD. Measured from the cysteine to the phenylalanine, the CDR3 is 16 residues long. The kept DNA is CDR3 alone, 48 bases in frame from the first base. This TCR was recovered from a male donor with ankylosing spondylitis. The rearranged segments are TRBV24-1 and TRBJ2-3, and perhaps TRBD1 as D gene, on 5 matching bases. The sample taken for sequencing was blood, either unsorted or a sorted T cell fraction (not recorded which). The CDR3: CATSDLRTTNTDTQYF. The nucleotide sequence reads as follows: TGTGCCACCAGTGATTTGCGGACAACCAACACAGATACGCAGTATTTT.